This TCR beta chain was profiled in a study of blood T cell repertoires in COVID-19. On the study more broadly: PBMCs, B-cell-depleted T cells, or T cells provided the cDNA or gDNA that made up the material.

The CDR3 loop spans 14 amino acids. Germline V lookup: CDR1 SGHRS, CDR2 YFSETQ. V was cut by 3 bases and J by 6 bases, with 16 bases left in between. Profiling relied on immunoSEQ multiplex PCR, and the TCRdb table lists in-frame clones only, not all of them. The profile shows roughly 140,000 clones, under 90% of them singletons. The clonotype comes from an older man who had recovered from COVID-19. Sequenced sample: peripheral blood. The V gene is TRBV5-1, the J gene TRBJ2-7, with D possibly being TRBD1 (6 bases). The DNA of the CDR3 is TGCGCCAGCAGCTCACAGGGTAAGGCGGGCGAGCAGTACTTC. This codes for CASSSQGKAGEQYF.